The 5 T cell receptor beta chains given below trace back to one sample, sequenced in a study of OX40 agonist ivuxolimab in advanced cancers. The protocol was immunoSEQ multiplex PCR, while the TCRdb copy is restricted to in-frame clones and leaves out a portion. The sample includes around 40,000 clones, roughly 78% of them seen just once. The specimen comprised CD4+ or CD8+ T cells sorted from blood, sampled in a trial of the OX40 agonist ivuxolimab. The receptor set was obtained from an adult with an advanced solid tumor such as melanoma, head and neck, liver or kidney cancer.

This rearrangement joins TRBV6-4 to TRBJ1-6; 8 nucleotides match TRBD1. The CDR3 runs 16 residues. Trimming removed 3 bases from V and 4 bases from J; junction bases left unmatched: 5. Germline CDR1 and CDR2: MRHNA and SNTAGT. The CDR3 DNA follows: TGTGCCAGCAGTGAGGGCAGGGGGCTTTATAATTCACCCCTCCACTTT. Its protein is CASSEGRGLYNSPLHF.

This chain joins TRBV7-2 and TRBJ2-1, with 11 bases fitting TRBD2. This CDR3 region has 14 residues. Trimming took 4 bases from V and 8 from J; bases not matched to a gene: 4. Germline V CDR1 and CDR2: SGHTA, FQGNSA. The CDR3 DNA is TGTGCCAGCAGCTCCACTAGCGGGAGTTATGAGCAGTTCTTC. Translation: CASSSTSGSYEQFF.

The chain joins TRBV18 to TRBJ2-5; TRBD1 matches at 7 bases. The CDR3 totals 13 residues. The V and J ends lost 5 bases and 2 bases, in that order; junction bases with no gene match: 2. Germline CDR1 and CDR2: KGHSH and LQKENI. CDR3 sequence: CASSSGQQETQYF. The CDR3 DNA reads TGTGCCAGCTCATCGGGACAGCAAGAGACCCAGTACTTC.

The gene calls are TRBV21-1 and TRBJ1-5. TRBV21-1 is labeled a pseudogene. This CDR3 region has 18 residues. The CDR3 DNA reads TGTGCCAGCAGCAAACTCGGCTTTTCGCCTTACGGCAATCAGCCCCAGCATTTT. The encoded protein is CASSKLGFSPYGNQPQHF.

The chain couples TRBV9 to TRBJ1-6; TRBD1 agrees at 12 bases. The CDR3 runs 16 residues. Unmatched junction bases numbered 12, after V lost 4 bases and J lost 13 bases. Germline CDR1 reads SGDLS; CDR2 reads YYNGEE. This CDR3 is CASSPRDRGRSTPLHF. The DNA for the CDR3 is TGTGCCAGCAGCCCCCGGGACAGGGGGCGGTCGACGCCCCTCCACTTT.